One TCR beta chain is described in this entry. This sample was included in a study of response to subunit inactivated influenza vaccine. TCRdb recomputed calls from the RT-PCR reads with MiXCR, one row per CDR3 protein. This table has hundreds of thousands of distinct CDR3 sequences, roughly 13% appearing once. The CDR3 is 14 residues long. Trimming removed 6 bases from V and 4 bases from J; junction bases left unmatched: 8. CDR1 and CDR2 from the germline V gene are ENHRY and SYGVKD. V usage is TRBV10-3 and J usage is TRBJ1-2, with TRBD1 identical over 7 bases. The clonotype originates from a man aged 50 or older who received an inactivated influenza vaccine. The source material was PBMCs from blood, sampled more than 35 days after vaccination. The CDR3 DNA follows: TGTGCCATCAGCGAAGACAGGGAAGGCTATGGCTACACCTTC. Its protein product is CAISEDREGYGYTF.